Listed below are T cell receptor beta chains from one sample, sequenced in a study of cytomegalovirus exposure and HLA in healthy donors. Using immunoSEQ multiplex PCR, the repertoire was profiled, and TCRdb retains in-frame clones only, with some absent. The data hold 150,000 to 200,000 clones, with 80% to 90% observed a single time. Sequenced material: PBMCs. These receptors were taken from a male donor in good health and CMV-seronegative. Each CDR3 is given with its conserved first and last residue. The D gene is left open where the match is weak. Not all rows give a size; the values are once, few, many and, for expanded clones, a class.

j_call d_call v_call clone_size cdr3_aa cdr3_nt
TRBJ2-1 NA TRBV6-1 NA CASRLGSSYNEQFF TGTGCCAGTCGTTTGGGCAGCTCCTACAATGAGCAGTTCTTC
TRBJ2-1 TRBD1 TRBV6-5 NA CASSYSNRGPLNEQFF TGTGCCAGCAGTTACTCAAACAGGGGGCCCCTCAATGAGCAGTTCTTC
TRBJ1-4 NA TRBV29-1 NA CSVRDGIEGEKLFF TGCAGCGTGCGGGACGGGATAGAGGGCGAAAAACTGTTTTTT
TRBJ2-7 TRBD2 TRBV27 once CASSLWGGREQYF TGTGCCAGCAGTTTATGGGGGGGTCGCGAGCAGTACTTC
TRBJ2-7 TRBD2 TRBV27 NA CASSLTSGDLYEQYF TGTGCCAGCAGTCTGACTAGCGGTGATCTCTACGAGCAGTACTTC
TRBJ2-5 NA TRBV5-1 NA CASSLRLDGGQETQYF TGCGCCAGCAGCCTCCGACTAGACGGGGGACAAGAGACCCAGTACTTC
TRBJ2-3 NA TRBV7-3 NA CASSLKGADTQYF TGTGCCAGCAGCTTAAAAGGGGCAGATACGCAGTATTTT
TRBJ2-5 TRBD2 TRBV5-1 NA CASSPPGLAGVETQYF TGCGCCAGCAGCCCCCCTGGGCTAGCGGGAGTTGAGACCCAGTACTTC
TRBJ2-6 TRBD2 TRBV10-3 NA CAISESRASGRIGANVLTF TGTGCCATCAGTGAGTCGAGGGCTAGCGGGAGGATTGGGGCCAACGTCCTGACTTTC
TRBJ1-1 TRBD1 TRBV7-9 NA CASSYPGQGVTEAFF TGTGCCAGCAGCTACCCGGGACAGGGTGTCACTGAAGCTTTCTTT
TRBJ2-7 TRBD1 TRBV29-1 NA CSVRQGREQYF TGCAGCGTTCGACAGGGTCGCGAGCAGTACTTC
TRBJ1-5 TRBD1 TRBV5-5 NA CASSTGQADQPQHF TGTGCCAGCAGCACGGGACAGGCAGATCAGCCCCAGCATTTT
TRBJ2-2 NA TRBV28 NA CASSRGTGELFF TGTGCCAGCAGTCGCGGCACCGGGGAGCTGTTTTTT
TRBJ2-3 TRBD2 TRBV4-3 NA CASSQDGPGGGDTQYF TGCGCCAGCAGCCAAGATGGCCCGGGCGGGGGGGATACGCAGTATTTT
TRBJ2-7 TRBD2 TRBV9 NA CASSVTSSGNGGYEQYF TGTGCCAGCAGCGTAACTTCTAGCGGGAACGGCGGTTACGAGCAGTACTTC
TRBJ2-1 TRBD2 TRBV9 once CASSVGDGGWSYNEQFF TGTGCCAGCAGCGTAGGGGACGGGGGGTGGTCCTACAATGAGCAGTTCTTC
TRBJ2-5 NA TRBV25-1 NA CASSGGGGRETQYF TGTGCCAGCAGTGGAGGGGGAGGGAGAGAGACCCAGTACTTC
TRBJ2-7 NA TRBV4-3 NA CASSQTVSSSYEQYF TGCGCCAGCAGCCAAACAGTCAGCAGCTCCTACGAGCAGTACTTC
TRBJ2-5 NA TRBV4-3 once CASSDHGGNLQETQYF TGCGCCAGCAGCGACCACGGGGGAAACCTCCAAGAGACCCAGTACTTC
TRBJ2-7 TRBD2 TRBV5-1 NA CASSVGLAAYEQYF TGCGCCAGCAGCGTGGGACTAGCGGCCTACGAGCAGTACTTC
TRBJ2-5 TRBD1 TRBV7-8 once CASSPGTGMETQYF TGTGCCAGCAGCCCCGGGACAGGGATGGAGACCCAGTACTTC
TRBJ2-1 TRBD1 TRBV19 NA CASSILPSRTGEQFF TGTGCCAGTAGTATACTCCCCTCGAGGACAGGAGAGCAGTTCTTC
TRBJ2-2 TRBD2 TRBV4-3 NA CASSQRVLAGANTGELFF TGCGCCAGCAGCCAAAGGGTCCTAGCGGGGGCCAACACCGGGGAGCTGTTTTTT
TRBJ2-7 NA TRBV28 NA CASSLGTGFEQYF TGTGCCAGCAGTTTGGGAACAGGGTTTGAGCAGTACTTC
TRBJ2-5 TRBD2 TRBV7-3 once CASSLRLAGVETQYF TGTGCCAGCAGCTTAAGGCTAGCGGGAGTGGAGACCCAGTACTTC
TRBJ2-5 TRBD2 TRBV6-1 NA CASSDAGGVETQYF TGTGCCAGCAGTGACGCGGGAGGAGTGGAGACCCAGTACTTC
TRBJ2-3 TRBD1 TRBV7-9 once CASSPRQGASTDTQYF TGTGCCAGCAGCCCTAGACAGGGGGCGAGCACAGATACGCAGTATTTT
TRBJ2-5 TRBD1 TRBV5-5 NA CASSGTGLETQYF TGTGCCAGCAGCGGGACAGGTTTGGAGACCCAGTACTTC
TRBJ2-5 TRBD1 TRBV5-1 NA CASSLDRGRRETQYF TGCGCCAGCAGCCTCGACAGGGGGCGCAGGGAGACCCAGTACTTC
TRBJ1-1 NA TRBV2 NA CASSSRPGMNTEAFF TGTGCCAGCAGCTCGAGGCCGGGGATGAACACTGAAGCTTTCTTT
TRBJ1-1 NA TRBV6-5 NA CASSYSGQTVNTEAFF TGTGCCAGCAGTTACTCTGGGCAGACCGTAAACACTGAAGCTTTCTTT